Following are 26 T cell receptor beta chains from one sample sequenced in a study of OX40 agonist ivuxolimab in advanced cancers. Preparation of the library involved the immunoSEQ multiplex PCR assay. This immuneACCESS table, as held by TCRdb, lists in-frame sequences with V and J called but not all clones. Of the missing ones, under half trace to an unresolved V gene in checked studies; the others have no known cause. This sample holds 45,000 to 60,000 clones; 79% were observed only once. The ten largest clones add up to more than 0.9% of the sample. This specimen consisted of CD4+ or CD8+ T cells sorted from blood, obtained in a trial of the OX40 agonist ivuxolimab. All receptors come from an adult with an advanced solid tumor such as melanoma, head and neck, liver or kidney cancer.

This rearrangement joins TRBV2 to TRBJ1-2, with D unclear. In germline, CDR1 is SNHLY, CDR2 FYNNEI. Between the trimmed V and J ends, which lost 1 base and 2 bases, there was a span of 5 bases. The CDR3 loop spans 13 amino acids. CDR3 protein: CASSEELNYGYTF. The DNA of the CDR3 is TGTGCCAGCAGTGAAGAATTAAACTATGGCTACACCTTC.

The chain joins TRBV29-1 to TRBJ2-7; 9 positions agree with TRBD1. The length of the CDR3 is 17 residues. The germline CDR1 and CDR2 sequences are SQVTM and ANQGSEA. The junction had 15 bases not matched to a gene; V was cut back by 4 bases and J by 2 bases. CDR3 residues: CSVGGQGESRGTYEQYF. For the CDR3, the DNA is TGCAGCGTTGGGGGACAGGGCGAGAGTAGAGGAACCTACGAGCAGTACTTC.

The chain combines TRBV25-1 with TRBJ2-4, with 7 bases fitting TRBD2. Germline CDR1 is MGHDK and CDR2 is SYGVNS. J gave up 7 bases and V 7 bases, and 10 bases lay outside the gene matches. The CDR3 is 14 residues long. CDR3 protein: CASTPMGGVNIQYF. The CDR3 nucleotides read TGTGCCAGCACCCCCATGGGAGGGGTGAACATTCAGTACTTC.

This clone was detected many times. This chain connects TRBV4-1 to TRBJ1-1; D gene uncertain. Germline values: CDR1 MGHRA, CDR2 YSYEKL. The V and J ends lost 3 bases and 1 base respectively, with 15 bases between them. This CDR3 is 16 amino acids long. The CDR3 DNA reads TGCGCCAGCAGCCAGACTCAAATCCCTACGAACACTGAAGCTTTCTTT. Protein: CASSQTQIPTNTEAFF.

The chain uses TRBV15 and TRBJ2-5; D unresolved. The CDR3 covers 13 residues. Trimming shortened V by 0 bases and J by 5 bases, and 7 bases separated the two germline ends. The V gene's germline CDR1 is LNHNV and CDR2 YYDKDF (reference sequence). The DNA for the CDR3 is TGTGCCACCAGCAGAGATGTAAGGGAGACCCAGTACTTC. It specifies CATSRDVRETQYF.

This clone occurred once. CDR3 amino acids: CAWSVGGGIGDSPLHF. The CDR3 coding sequence is TGTGCCTGGAGTGTAGGGGGGGGGATAGGTGATTCACCCCTCCACTTT. The chain links TRBV30 to TRBJ1-6, with D possibly matching TRBD1 (6 bases). Germline V gives CDR1 GTSNPN, CDR2 SVGIG (reference sequence). V was trimmed by 0 bases and J by 8 bases, leaving 17 bases between them. The CDR3 sequence is 16 residues long.

Points on this clone: This sample also contains other DNA sequences that code for the same CDR3. The chain joins TRBV28 to TRBJ2-3; the D is unclear. The V gene's germline CDR1 is MDHEN and CDR2 SYDVKM. The CDR3 is made up of 12 amino acids. V was trimmed by 5 bases and J by 0 bases, leaving 3 bases between them. The CDR3 DNA sequence: TGTGCCAGCAGTCCAAGCACAGATACGCAGTATTTT. Amino acid sequence: CASSPSTDTQYF.

The V and J genes are TRBV7-9 and TRBJ2-3; D perhaps matches TRBD1 (7 bases). The CDR3 spans 19 residues. Germline CDR1 SEHNR, CDR2 FQNEAQ (reference sequence). Deletions cut 1 base from V and 1 base from J, with 21 bases between. CDR3 nucleotide sequence: TGTGCCAGCAGCTTAGGGAGAAACAGGGGACCGGGAGGCACAGATACGCAGTATTTT. Amino acid sequence: CASSLGRNRGPGGTDTQYF.

The genes are TRBV7-9 and TRBJ2-1; 9 bases map to TRBD2. The V gene's germline CDR1 is SEHNR and CDR2 FQNEAQ (reference sequence). The CDR3 sequence is 17 residues long. The V segment lost 1 base and the J segment 2 bases; nucleotides outside the gene matches: 6. CDR3 nucleotides: TGTGCCAGCAGCTTAGAGTTTGGCGGGAGGGCCTACAATGAGCAGTTCTTC. Protein: CASSLEFGGRAYNEQFF.

The gene calls are TRBV6-5 and TRBJ2-7, with TRBD1 as a possible D gene (6 bases). V lost 4 bases, J lost 3 bases, and 10 bases lay in between. Per the germline V gene, CDR1 is MNHEY and CDR2 is SVGAGI. The CDR3 totals 13 residues. The CDR3 nucleotides read TGTGCCAGCAGTTTCCTAGGGGGCTACGAGCAGTACTTC. It is translated as CASSFLGGYEQYF.

The V call is TRBV28, the J call TRBJ2-3; 11 bases are shared with TRBD2. The junction had 10 bases not matched to a gene; V was cut back by 5 bases and J by 3 bases. Germline CDR1 reads MDHEN; CDR2 reads SYDVKM. The CDR3 length is 17 residues. The CDR3 region is CASSPQLAGDVTDTQYF. CDR3 in DNA: TGTGCCAGCAGTCCCCAACTAGCGGGAGATGTGACAGATACGCAGTATTTT.

The chain carries TRBV2 and TRBJ2-6; TRBD1 is a possible D gene (6 bases). CDR1 and CDR2 from the germline V gene are SNHLY and FYNNEI. V was cut by 3 bases and J by 0 bases, with 9 bases left in between. This CDR3 has 16 amino acids. In DNA form, the CDR3 reads TGTGCCAGCAGTGAGGTCAGGGGCTCTGGGGCCAACGTCCTGACTTTC. This codes for CASSEVRGSGANVLTF.

This chain connects TRBV2 to TRBJ1-1; no firm D call. Germline CDR1 and CDR2: SNHLY and FYNNEI. The ends were cut back, 1 base at V and 3 bases at J, with 15 bases in the middle. The CDR3 covers 16 residues. CDR3 region: CASSEGPRQGYTEAFF. The CDR3 DNA is TGTGCCAGCAGTGAAGGCCCGAGGCAAGGCTACACTGAAGCTTTCTTT.

A single count supports this clone. The chain employs TRBV7-9 and TRBJ2-7; perhaps TRBD2 as D (5 bases). The CDR3 loop spans 13 amino acids. Germline V lookup: CDR1 SEHNR, CDR2 FQNEAQ (reference sequence). The V gene lost 4 bases and the J gene lost 7 bases, with 14 bases spanning the gap. The CDR3 loop reads CASSYRAGGEQYF. DNA of the CDR3: TGTGCCAGCAGCTACCGGGCGGGTGGTGAGCAGTACTTC.

This rearrangement joins TRBV20-1 to TRBJ1-4, with D uncertain. Between the trimmed V and J ends, which lost 2 bases and 7 bases, there was a span of 5 bases. The CDR3 runs 11 residues. The germline V gene has CDR1 DFQATT and CDR2 SNEGSKA (reference sequence). CDR3 loop: CSARQSEKLFF. The CDR3 DNA reads TGCAGTGCTAGACAGAGTGAAAAACTGTTTTTT.

A few counts support this clone. V gene TRBV30 combines with J gene TRBJ1-4, with unresolved D. Germline-derived CDR1 and CDR2 are GTSNPN and SVGIG (reference sequence). The CDR3 is 13 residues long. V lost 0 bases and J 8 bases, leaving 10 bases between the germline ends. In DNA, the CDR3 is TGTGCCTGGAGTGTAAACCATGGGGAAAAACTGTTTTTT. It translates to CAWSVNHGEKLFF.

The chain has TRBV5-1 and TRBJ1-3; D gene unclear. Germline V gene data show CDR1 as SGHRS and CDR2 as YFSETQ. The CDR3 covers 13 residues. V dropped 0 bases and J dropped 4 bases, with 5 bases sitting between them. This chain's CDR3 is CASSLGVGNTIYF. The CDR3 nucleotides read TGCGCCAGCAGCTTGGGTGTAGGAAACACCATATATTTT.

The chain recombines TRBV9 with TRBJ2-5; D remains unclear. CDR1 SGDLS and CDR2 YYNGEE come from the germline V gene. The V end was cut by 0 bases, the J end by 4 bases, with 10 bases between. The CDR3 sequence is 14 residues long. In DNA, the CDR3 is TGTGCCAGCAGCGTAGCGCAGGTATCAGAGACCCAGTACTTC. Translated: CASSVAQVSETQYF.

The J gene is TRBJ1-3, the V gene TRBV5-4, with 9 bases fitting TRBD1. J was trimmed by 4 bases and V by 3 bases; bases with no gene match: 8. In germline, CDR1 is SGHNT, CDR2 YYREEE (reference sequence). The CDR3 contains 16 residues. This CDR3 reads CASSSPGQGYGNTIYF. Written as DNA, the CDR3 is TGTGCCAGCAGCTCCCCGGGACAGGGTTACGGAAACACCATATATTTT. Based on the CDR3 plus reference TRBV5-4 and TRBJ1-3, the full variable domain is ETGVTQSPTHLIKTRGQQVTLRCSSQSGHNTVSWYQQALGQGPQFIFQYYREEENGRGNFPPRFSGLQFPNYSSELNVNALELDDSALYLCASSSPGQGYGNTIYFGEGSWLTVV.

This chain connects TRBV30 to TRBJ1-5; D possibly corresponds to TRBD1 (5 bases). With 4 bases removed from V and 6 bases from J, the gap between germline ends came to 13 bases. The germline CDR1 and CDR2 sequences are GTSNPN and SVGIG (reference sequence). The CDR3 spans 13 residues. The CDR3 reads CAWNVQGRQPQHF. In DNA form, the CDR3 reads TGTGCCTGGAATGTCCAGGGCCGTCAGCCCCAGCATTTT.

The V and J genes are TRBV18 and TRBJ1-2, with TRBD1 matching over 11 bases. V dropped 0 bases and J dropped 8; count of bases not matched to a gene: 5. This CDR3 region has 15 residues. In germline, CDR1 is KGHSH, CDR2 LQKENI. The chain's CDR3 is CASSPPPDRGPGYTF. DNA of the CDR3: TGTGCCAGCTCACCACCCCCGGACAGGGGGCCCGGCTACACCTTC.

This clone has just one count. The chain couples TRBV7-2 to TRBJ2-5, with 7 bases aligning to TRBD2. CDR1 is SGHTA, CDR2 FQGNSA, per germline. The CDR3 spans 16 residues. V lost 0 bases to trimming and J lost 5 bases; unmatched junction nucleotides: 9. CDR3 sequence (DNA): TGTGCCAGCAGCTTAGCGGCTAGCGGCCGGTGGGAGACCCAGTACTTC. As protein: CASSLAASGRWETQYF. The full variable domain, completed using reference TRBV7-2 and TRBJ2-5, is GAGVSQSPSNKVTEKGKDVELRCDPISGHTALYWYRQSLGQGLEFLIYFQGNSAPDKSGLPSDRFSAERTGGSVSTLTIQRTQQEDSAVYLCASSLAASGRWETQYFGPGTRLLVL.

V and J are TRBV19 and TRBJ2-5; 8 bases are shared with TRBD1. The CDR3 is 16 amino acids. The junction had 8 bases not matched to a gene; V was cut back by 5 bases and J by 0 bases. CDR1 LNHDA and CDR2 SQIVND come from the germline V gene (reference sequence). CDR3 region: CASSDQGANDQETQYF. The CDR3 DNA reads TGTGCCAGTAGTGACCAGGGGGCCAATGACCAAGAGACCCAGTACTTC.

The chain recombines TRBV6-5 with TRBJ2-1; 8 nucleotides align to TRBD1. CDR1 MNHEY and CDR2 SVGAGI come from the germline V gene. The CDR3 loop spans 16 amino acids. J was trimmed by 8 bases and V by 2 bases; bases with no gene match: 11. For the CDR3, the DNA is TGTGCCAGCAGTTACGCTGGACAGGGAGGTACGTATGAGCAGTTCTTC. Encoded protein: CASSYAGQGGTYEQFF.

As for this clone: This sample includes further DNA sequences coding for the same CDR3. The rearrangement joins TRBV20-1 to TRBJ1-1, with D tentatively TRBD1 (5 bases). CDR1 DFQATT and CDR2 SNEGSKA come from the germline V gene (reference sequence). The CDR3 consists of 11 residues. Trimming stripped 3 bases from V and 5 bases from J, with 7 bases between. The CDR3 DNA follows: TGCAGTGCTAGCGGGGGGACTGAAGCTTTCTTT. Translating it yields CSASGGTEAFF.

V gene TRBV14 combines with J gene TRBJ2-3; the match to TRBD2 covers 8 bases. The germline CDR1 and CDR2 sequences are SGHDN and FVKESK. The CDR3 length is 17 residues. Unmatched junction bases numbered 10, after V lost 5 bases and J lost 0 bases. CDR3 sequence reads: CASSITASSGSTDTQYF. CDR3 DNA: TGTGCCAGCAGCATCACAGCGTCTAGCGGGAGCACAGATACGCAGTATTTT.